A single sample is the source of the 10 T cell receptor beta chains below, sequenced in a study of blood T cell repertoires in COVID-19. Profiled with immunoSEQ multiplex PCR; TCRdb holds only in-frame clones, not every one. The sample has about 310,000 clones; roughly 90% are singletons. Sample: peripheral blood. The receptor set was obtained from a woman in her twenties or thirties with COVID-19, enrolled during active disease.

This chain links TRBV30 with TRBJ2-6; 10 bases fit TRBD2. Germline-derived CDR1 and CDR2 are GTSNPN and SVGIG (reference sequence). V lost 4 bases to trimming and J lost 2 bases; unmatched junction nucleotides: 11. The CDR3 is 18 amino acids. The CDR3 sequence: CAWTGYSGRPTGANVLTF. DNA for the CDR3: TGTGCCTGGACGGGCTATAGCGGGAGGCCAACTGGGGCCAACGTCCTGACTTTC. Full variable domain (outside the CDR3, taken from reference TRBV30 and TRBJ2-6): SQTIHQWPATLVQPVGSPLSLECTVEGTSNPNLYWYRQAAGRGLQLLFYSVGIGQISSEVPQNLSASRPQDRQFILSSKKLLLSDSGFYLCAWTGYSGRPTGANVLTFGAGSRLTVL.

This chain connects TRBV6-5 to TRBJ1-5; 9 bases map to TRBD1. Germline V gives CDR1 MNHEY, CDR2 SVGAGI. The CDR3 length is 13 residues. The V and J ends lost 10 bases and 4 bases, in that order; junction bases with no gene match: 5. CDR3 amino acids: CATQGAVNQPQHF. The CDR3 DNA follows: TGTGCCACACAGGGGGCTGTGAATCAGCCCCAGCATTTT.

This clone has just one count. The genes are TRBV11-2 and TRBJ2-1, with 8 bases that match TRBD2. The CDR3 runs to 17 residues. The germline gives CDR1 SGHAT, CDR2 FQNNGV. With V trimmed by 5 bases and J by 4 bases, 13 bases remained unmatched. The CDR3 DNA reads TGTGCCAGCAGCCCCAGATCTGGTAGCGGGGAGTACAATGAGCAGTTCTTC. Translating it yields CASSPRSGSGEYNEQFF.

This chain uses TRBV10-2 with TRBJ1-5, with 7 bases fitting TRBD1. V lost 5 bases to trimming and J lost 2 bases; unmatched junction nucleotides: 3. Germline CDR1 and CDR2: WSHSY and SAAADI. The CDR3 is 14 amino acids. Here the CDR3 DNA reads TGCGCCAGCAGTCACAGGGGAGGCAATCAGCCCCAGCATTTT. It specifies CASSHRGGNQPQHF.

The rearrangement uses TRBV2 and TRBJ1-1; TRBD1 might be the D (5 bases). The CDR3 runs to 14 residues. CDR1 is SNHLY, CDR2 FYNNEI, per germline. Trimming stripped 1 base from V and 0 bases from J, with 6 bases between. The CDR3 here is CASSEDRMNTEAFF. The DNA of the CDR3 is TGTGCCAGCAGTGAAGACAGGATGAACACTGAAGCTTTCTTT.

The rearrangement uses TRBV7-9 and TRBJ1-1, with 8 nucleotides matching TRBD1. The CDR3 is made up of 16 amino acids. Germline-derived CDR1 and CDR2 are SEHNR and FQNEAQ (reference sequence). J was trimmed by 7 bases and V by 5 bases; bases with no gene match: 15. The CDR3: CASSTPRGQGKIEAFF. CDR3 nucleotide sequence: TGTGCCAGCAGCACCCCTCGCGGACAGGGAAAAATTGAAGCTTTCTTT.

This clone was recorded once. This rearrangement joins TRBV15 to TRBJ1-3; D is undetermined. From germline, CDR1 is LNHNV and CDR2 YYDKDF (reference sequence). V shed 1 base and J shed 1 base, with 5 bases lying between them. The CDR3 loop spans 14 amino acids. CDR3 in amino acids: CATSRALSGNTIYF. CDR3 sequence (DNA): TGTGCCACCAGCAGAGCACTATCTGGAAACACCATATATTTT.

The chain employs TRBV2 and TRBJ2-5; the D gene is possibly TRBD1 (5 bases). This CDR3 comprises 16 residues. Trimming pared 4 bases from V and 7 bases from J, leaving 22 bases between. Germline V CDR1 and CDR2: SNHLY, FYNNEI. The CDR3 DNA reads TGTGCCAGCAGTGGTGAACAGGTCATTAAATTAGGGACCCAGTACTTC. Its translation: CASSGEQVIKLGTQYF.

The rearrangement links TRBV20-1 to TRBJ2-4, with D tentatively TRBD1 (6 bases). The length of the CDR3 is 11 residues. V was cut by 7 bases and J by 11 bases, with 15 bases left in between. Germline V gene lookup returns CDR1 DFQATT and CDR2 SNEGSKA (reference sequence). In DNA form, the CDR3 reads TGCAGTGGAACCAGGGGACCATTTCAGTACTTC. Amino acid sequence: CSGTRGPFQYF.

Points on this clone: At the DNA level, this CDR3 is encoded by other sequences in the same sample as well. The CDR3 loop is CASSVGGPSYEQYF. The DNA of the CDR3 is TGTGCCAGCAGCGTAGGCGGCCCAAGCTACGAGCAGTACTTC. The chain is built from TRBV9 and TRBJ2-7; D ambiguous. Germline CDR1 reads SGDLS; CDR2 reads YYNGEE. V lost 0 bases and J 3 bases, leaving 10 bases between the germline ends. The CDR3 is 14 amino acids.